Shown below are 25 T cell receptor beta chains from a single sample sequenced in a study of blood T cells in healthy people across ages. A J-beta primer mix and a sample-barcoded 5' primer were used in a second PCR of roughly 6 to 12 cycles. In TCRdb, the 5' RACE reads were re-called with MiXCR into one record per CDR3 protein. The data contain some 1.6 million distinct CDR3 sequences, about 32% of them singletons. The sequenced material came from blood. The receptors shown here come from a woman aged 25 to 39 in good health.

This clonotype has a handful of counts. The chain couples TRBV4-1 to TRBJ2-1, with TRBD1 matching 8 bases. There are 14 residues in the CDR3. V shed 4 bases, J shed 10 bases, and the junction held 9 bases outside the gene matches. CDR1 and CDR2 (germline): MGHRA, YSYEKL. The CDR3 loop is CASSPTQGAGEQFF. For the CDR3, the DNA is TGCGCCAGCAGCCCGACCCAGGGGGCCGGGGAGCAGTTCTTC.

This chain uses TRBV27 with TRBJ2-3, with 9 bases fitting TRBD2. CDR1 is MNHEY and CDR2 is SMNVEV in the germline V gene (reference sequence). This CDR3 is built from 15 residues. V shed 3 bases, J shed 2 bases, and the junction held 3 bases outside the gene matches. The CDR3 nucleotides read TGTGCCAGCAGTTTCCGCGGGAGGGCCACAGATACGCAGTATTTT. This translates into CASSFRGRATDTQYF.

Regarding this clonotype: The final CDR3 position lacks the conserved phenylalanine or tryptophan, pointing to a likely read error. The CDR3: CASSLLGMGTEAFC. The DNA of the CDR3 is TGTGCCAGCAGTTTATTAGGGATGGGCACTGAAGCTTTCTGT. The chain combines TRBV28 with TRBJ1-1, with unresolved D. Trimming stripped 1 base from V and 4 bases from J, with 10 bases between. CDR1 and CDR2 from the germline V gene are MDHEN and SYDVKM. This CDR3 spans 14 amino acids.

The chain recombines TRBV6-2 or TRBV6-3 with TRBJ2-7, with 8 nucleotides matching TRBD1. The V gene end was trimmed by 3 bases and the J gene end by 4 bases; junction bases not matched to a gene: 5. The CDR3 runs 14 residues. CDR1 is MNHEY, CDR2 SVGEGT, per germline. CDR3 bases: TGTGCCAGCAGTTATGAGACAGGGGTTTACGAGCAGTACTTC. Its protein is CASSYETGVYEQYF.

This clonotype was detected only once. Given a much more abundant clone one base away, this may be a read error. The rearrangement joins TRBV7-2 to TRBJ1-6, with TRBD1 matching 7 bases. Germline V gene lookup returns CDR1 SGHTA and CDR2 FQGNSA. CDR3 length equals 14 residues. DNA of the CDR3: TGTGCCAGCAGCTTAACAGGGGATAATTCACCCCCCCACTTT. This translates into CASSLTGDNSPPHF. The full variable domain, with the rest looked up from reference TRBV7-2 and TRBJ1-6, is GAGVSQSPSNKVTEKGKDVELRCDPISGHTALYWYRQSLGQGLEFLIYFQGNSAPDKSGLPSDRFSAERTGGSVSTLTIQRTQQEDSAVYLCASSLTGDNSPPHFGNGTRLTVT.

This chain connects TRBV2 to TRBJ1-6, with D perhaps matching TRBD1 (6 bases). Germline values: CDR1 SNHLY, CDR2 FYNNEI. Trimming left V 6 bases short and J 9 bases short, with 18 bases between. The CDR3 runs 15 residues. CDR3 bases: TGTGCCAGCAGGGGGGACATACGAAGCGGTTCACCCCTCCACTTT. The encoded protein is CASRGDIRSGSPLHF. Full variable domain (outside the CDR3, taken from reference TRBV2 and TRBJ1-6): EPEVTQTPSHQVTQMGQEVILRCVPISNHLYFYWYRQILGQKVEFLVSFYNNEISEKSEIFDDQFSVERPDGSNFTLKIRSTKLEDSAMYFCASRGDIRSGSPLHFGNGTRLTVT.

The rearrangement uses TRBV7-2 and TRBJ2-1; 8 nucleotides match TRBD2. Germline values: CDR1 SGHTA, CDR2 FQGNSA. The CDR3 is 15 amino acids. The J segment lost 8 bases and the V segment lost 8 bases, leaving 14 bases of the junction unmatched. For the CDR3, the DNA is TGTGCCAGCCTAAGAGTGGCGGGGGGTTGCGATGAGCAGTTCTTC. It specifies CASLRVAGGCDEQFF.

V gene TRBV28 combines with J gene TRBJ1-2; D is ambiguous. The ends were cut back, 4 bases at V and 4 bases at J, with 16 bases in the middle. The CDR3 extends over 15 amino acids. Germline lookup yields CDR1 MDHEN and CDR2 SYDVKM. CDR3 DNA sequence: TGTGCCAGCAGTTCGGCCATCGGGAGTCGCTATGGCTACACCTTC. Translating it yields CASSSAIGSRYGYTF.

About this clonotype itself: The junction and the germline gene differ at one end; a read error may be behind it. V is TRBV5-1 and J is TRBJ2-3; TRBD1 is a possible D gene (6 bases). CDR1 is SGHRS and CDR2 is YFSETQ in the germline V gene. This CDR3 is built from 15 residues. The CDR3 reads CASSLARTGTDTQYF. Written as DNA, the CDR3 is TGTGCCAGCAGTTTAGCCCGGACAGGCACAGATACGCAGTATTTT.

The chain has TRBV6-4 and TRBJ2-1; 8 nucleotides line up with TRBD2. Germline V gene data show CDR1 as MRHNA and CDR2 as SNTAGT. The CDR3 totals 17 residues. With V trimmed by 5 bases and J by 2 bases, 11 bases remained unmatched. As DNA, the CDR3 is TGTGCCAGCAGTCGATCTATAAGCGGGAGTACCTACAATGAGCAGTTCTTC. Encoded protein: CASSRSISGSTYNEQFF.

Only a few counts were recorded for this clonotype. The chain couples TRBV27 to TRBJ2-5; TRBD1 matches at 8 bases. Germline V lookup: CDR1 MNHEY, CDR2 SMNVEV (reference sequence). Trimming at V came to 5 bases and at J to 5 bases, leaving 10 bases not matched to a gene. This CDR3 spans 15 amino acids. The CDR3 protein is CASSPETTGVETQYF. CDR3 bases: TGTGCCAGCAGTCCCGAAACGACAGGGGTCGAGACCCAGTACTTC.

The gene calls are TRBV5-1 and TRBJ2-3, with TRBD2 matching 8 bases. CDR1 and CDR2 from the germline V gene are SGHRS and YFSETQ. With 3 bases clipped from V and 0 bases from J, the junction kept 9 bases outside the gene matches. The CDR3 extends over 17 amino acids. The CDR3 nucleotides are TGCGCCAGCAGCTCGATCGTTAGCGGGGCTAGCACAGATACGCAGTATTTT. This encodes CASSSIVSGASTDTQYF.

The chain employs TRBV27 and TRBJ1-6; 10 nucleotides match TRBD1. CDR1 is MNHEY and CDR2 is SMNVEV in the germline V gene (reference sequence). CDR3 length: 16 amino acids. The V gene end was trimmed by 8 bases and the J gene end by 1 base; junction bases not matched to a gene: 5. The CDR3 DNA reads as TGTGCCAGCGGGACAGGGGAAAGTTCCTATAATTCACCCCTCCACTTT. It codes for CASGTGESSYNSPLHF.

On this clonotype: Germline and junction disagree at one end, which may indicate a read error. The chain joins TRBV25-1 to TRBJ1-1; perhaps TRBD1 as D (5 bases). This CDR3 contains 14 residues. Germline V gene sequence: CDR1 MGHDK, CDR2 SYGVNS. The chain's CDR3 is CVSSGGGVYSEAFF. The CDR3 DNA sequence: TGTGTCAGCTCGGGCGGGGGGGTTTACTCTGAAGCTTTCTTT.

The chain carries TRBV20-1 and TRBJ1-6; D perhaps matches TRBD1 (5 bases). In germline, CDR1 is DFQATT, CDR2 SNEGSKA (reference sequence). V was clipped by 3 bases and J by 5 bases, with 11 bases between them. The CDR3 is 14 residues long. DNA of the CDR3: TGCAGTGCTAGTACACAGGCCAATAATTCACCCCTCCACTTT. This translates into CSASTQANNSPLHF.

This clonotype was counted between two and nine times. This chain connects TRBV20-1 to TRBJ2-6, with TRBD1 matching 7 bases. V lost 2 bases, J lost 2 bases, and 6 bases stayed unmatched. Germline V gene lookup returns CDR1 DFQATT and CDR2 SNEGSKA (reference sequence). The CDR3 sequence is 16 residues long. CDR3 amino acids: CSARPNRGTGANVLTF. The CDR3 DNA is TGCAGTGCTAGACCTAACAGGGGAACTGGGGCCAACGTCCTGACTTTC.

The CDR3 DNA is TGCAGTGCTAGAGCTAGGGACAGCCTCTCCTTCGGGCAGTACTTC. Protein product: CSARARDSLSFGQYF. The rearrangement links TRBV20-1 to TRBJ2-5, with 7 bases that match TRBD1. Germline trimming cut 1 base from V and 11 bases from J; bases unmatched to any gene: 16. The CDR3 consists of 15 residues. CDR1 is DFQATT, CDR2 SNEGSKA, per germline (reference sequence).

The chain links TRBV2 to TRBJ2-1, with unresolved D. This CDR3 has 11 residues. V lost 1 base and J 10 bases, leaving 5 bases between the germline ends. The V gene's germline CDR1 is SNHLY and CDR2 FYNNEI. The CDR3 spells CASSEGREQFF. CDR3 in DNA: TGTGCCAGCAGTGAAGGAAGGGAGCAGTTCTTC. Using reference TRBV2 and TRBJ2-1 for the parts outside the CDR3, the full variable domain is EPEVTQTPSHQVTQMGQEVILRCVPISNHLYFYWYRQILGQKVEFLVSFYNNEISEKSEIFDDQFSVERPDGSNFTLKIRSTKLEDSAMYFCASSEGREQFFGPGTRLTVL.

Here the CDR3 reads CASTRMQVEAFF. CDR3 bases: TGTGCCAGCACCCGAATGCAGGTCGAAGCTTTCTTT. This chain connects TRBV6-1 to TRBJ1-1, with D unresolved. Germline lookup yields CDR1 MNHNS and CDR2 SASEGT. The CDR3 runs 12 residues. V shed 7 bases and J shed 8 bases, with 14 bases lying between them.

The chain joins TRBV10-3 to TRBJ2-2; TRBD1 matches at 7 bases. Germline V gene data show CDR1 as ENHRY and CDR2 as SYGVKD. The junction had 2 bases not matched to a gene; V was cut back by 5 bases and J by 5 bases. The CDR3 contains 13 residues. The CDR3 loop reads CAISPTGTGELFF. For the CDR3, the DNA is TGTGCCATCAGTCCGACAGGGACCGGGGAGCTGTTTTTT.

In its sample, this clonotype was seen a few times. The chain uses TRBV4-1 and TRBJ2-7, with TRBD2 identical over 7 bases. CDR1 is MGHRA, CDR2 YSYEKL, per germline. This CDR3 region has 16 residues. The V segment lost 4 bases and the J segment 5 bases; nucleotides outside the gene matches: 14. DNA for the CDR3: TGCGCCAGCAGCCCAGAGATGGGCGGGAGTCCCCACGAGCAGTACTTC. It is translated as CASSPEMGGSPHEQYF.

The CDR3: CAHRKGGASTGELFF. CDR3 DNA: TGTGCCCACAGGAAGGGGGGCGCGAGCACCGGGGAGCTGTTTTTT. The rearrangement uses TRBV6-2 or TRBV6-3 and TRBJ2-2; D assignment may be TRBD1 or TRBD2 (6 bases each). The germline V and J ends were trimmed by 11 bases and 4 bases, with 20 bases remaining between them. This CDR3 region has 15 residues. The germline V gene has CDR1 MNHEY and CDR2 SVGEGT.

The gene calls are TRBV20-1 and TRBJ2-2; D possibly corresponds to TRBD2 (5 bases). This CDR3 is built from 14 residues. The germline V gene has CDR1 DFQATT and CDR2 SNEGSKA (reference sequence). V was trimmed by 6 bases and J by 2 bases, leaving 13 bases between them. CDR3 DNA: TGCAGTGCCACCTACAGACTAAACACCGGGGAGCTGTTTTTT. Protein product: CSATYRLNTGELFF.

This chain links TRBV20-1 with TRBJ1-5; D possibly corresponds to TRBD1 (5 bases). The CDR3 spans 16 residues. V lost 0 bases and J 3 bases, leaving 15 bases between the germline ends. Germline-derived CDR1 and CDR2 are DFQATT and SNEGSKA (reference sequence). The CDR3 bases are TGCAGTGCTAGAGATGAAGGACGGGGGGACAATCAGCCCCAGCATTTT. Amino acids: CSARDEGRGDNQPQHF.

In regard to this clonotype: This may come from a read error, since a much larger clone is one base off. The chain uses TRBV12-3 or TRBV12-4 and TRBJ2-3, with D possibly being TRBD2 (6 bases). This CDR3 spans 13 amino acids. V lost 6 bases and J 4 bases, leaving 11 bases between the germline ends. For the CDR3, the DNA is TGTGCCAGCAGGGGACTTAGCGCAGATACGCAGTATTTT. Translation gives CASRGLSADTQYF.